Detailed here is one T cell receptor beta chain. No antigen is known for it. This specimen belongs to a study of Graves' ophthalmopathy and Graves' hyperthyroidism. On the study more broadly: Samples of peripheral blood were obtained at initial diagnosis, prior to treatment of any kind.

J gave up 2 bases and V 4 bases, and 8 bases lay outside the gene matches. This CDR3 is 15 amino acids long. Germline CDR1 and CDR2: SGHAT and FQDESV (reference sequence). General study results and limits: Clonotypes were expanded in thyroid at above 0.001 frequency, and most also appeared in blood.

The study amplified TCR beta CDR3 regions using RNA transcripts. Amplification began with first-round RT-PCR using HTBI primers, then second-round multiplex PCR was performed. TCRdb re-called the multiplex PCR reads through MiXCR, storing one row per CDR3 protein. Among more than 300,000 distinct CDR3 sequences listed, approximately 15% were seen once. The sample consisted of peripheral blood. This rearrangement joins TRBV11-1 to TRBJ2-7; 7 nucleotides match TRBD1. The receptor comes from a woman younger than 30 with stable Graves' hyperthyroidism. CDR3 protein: CASSSGQKRTYEQYF. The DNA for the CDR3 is TGTGCCAGCAGCTCGGGACAGAAACGTACCTACGAGCAGTACTTC.